These 10 T cell receptor beta chains originate from one sample sequenced in a study of Tregs in tolerant kidney transplant recipients (dated by TCRdb to the late 2010s). Libraries were made using the immunoSEQ multiplex PCR assay. TCRdb re-hosts the immuneACCESS table, in-frame sequences only. Its copies lack some clones; in the studies checked, an unresolved V gene accounts for under half of them, and the cause for the rest is not known. The sample profile shows about 120,000 clones; around nine tenths of them were found once. The ten largest account for approximately 0.6% of the sample. Sequenced sample: CD4+ T cells from blood. These TCRs come from a human donor in good health.

This chain uses TRBV5-1 with TRBJ2-2, with 11 bases identical to TRBD1. V lost 3 bases, J lost 4 bases, and 5 bases stayed unmatched. This CDR3 has 16 amino acids. Germline assignment: CDR1 SGHRS and CDR2 YFSETQ. CDR3 sequence: CASSSYGTGGTGELFF. For the CDR3, the DNA is TGCGCCAGCAGCTCTTACGGGACAGGGGGCACCGGGGAGCTGTTTTTT.

The genes are TRBV7-2 and TRBJ1-6; possible D gene TRBD1, 6 bases. Trimming shortened V by 3 bases and J by 7 bases, and 10 bases separated the two germline ends. The CDR3 contains 14 residues. Germline assignment: CDR1 SGHTA and CDR2 FQGNSA. The CDR3 DNA follows: TGTGCCAGCAGCTTGACAGGTGCCAATTCACCCCTCCACTTT. Translation: CASSLTGANSPLHF.

The chain uses TRBV4-1 and TRBJ2-7; 7 bases agree with TRBD2. CDR3 length: 16 amino acids. With V trimmed by 0 bases and J by 0 bases, 5 bases remained unmatched. Germline V gene data show CDR1 as MGHRA and CDR2 as YSYEKL. The CDR3 loop reads CASSQDWGGSSYEQYF. The CDR3 bases are TGCGCCAGCAGCCAAGATTGGGGGGGAAGCTCCTACGAGCAGTACTTC.

The chain uses TRBV2 and TRBJ1-1; 9 positions match TRBD1. Losses at the gene ends were 10 bases for V and 4 bases for J; bases not matched to a gene: 10. Looked up from germline, CDR1 is SNHLY and CDR2 is FYNNEI. CDR3 size: 14 residues. Here the CDR3 reads CATRTGAPGTEAFF. CDR3 nucleotides: TGTGCCACCCGGACAGGGGCGCCGGGCACTGAAGCTTTCTTT.

J is TRBJ2-7 and V is TRBV10-2, with TRBD1 as a possible D gene (6 bases). Germline V gene data show CDR1 as WSHSY and CDR2 as SAAADI. The CDR3 runs 14 residues. With 6 bases removed from V and 5 bases from J, the gap between germline ends came to 17 bases. CDR3 in DNA: TGCGCCAGCAGGGATCCTTCAGGGGTCCACGAGCAGTACTTC. Its protein is CASRDPSGVHEQYF.

The genes are TRBV15 and TRBJ2-7; 11 bases match TRBD1. V lost 5 bases, J lost 3 bases, and 9 bases stayed unmatched. Germline-derived CDR1 and CDR2 are LNHNV and YYDKDF (reference sequence). The CDR3 covers 16 residues. The CDR3 loop is CATSRGGTGGLYEQYF. CDR3 sequence (DNA): TGTGCCACCAGCCGAGGGGGGACAGGGGGGCTCTACGAGCAGTACTTC. Using reference TRBV15 and TRBJ2-7 for the parts outside the CDR3, the full variable domain is DAMVIQNPRYQVTQFGKPVTLSCSQTLNHNVMYWYQQKSSQAPKLLFHYYDKDFNNEADTPDNFQSRRPNTSFCFLDIRSPGLGDTAMYLCATSRGGTGGLYEQYFGPGTRLTVT.

J is TRBJ1-1 and V is TRBV18; unclear D gene. CDR1 is KGHSH, CDR2 LQKENI, per germline. This CDR3 has 14 amino acids. V lost 3 bases and J 0 bases, leaving 8 bases between the germline ends. The CDR3 loop reads CASSPNGMNTEAFF. The CDR3 nucleotides read TGTGCCAGCTCACCGAACGGCATGAACACTGAAGCTTTCTTT.

The chain uses TRBV18 and TRBJ2-3; TRBD2 agrees at 12 bases. This CDR3 contains 18 residues. Trimming removed 2 bases from V and 0 bases from J; junction bases left unmatched: 6. Germline V lookup: CDR1 KGHSH, CDR2 LQKENI. The CDR3 is CASSPTSGGPPSTDTQYF. The CDR3 DNA reads as TGTGCCAGCTCACCAACTAGCGGGGGGCCCCCTAGCACAGATACGCAGTATTTT.

The chain employs TRBV6-5 and TRBJ1-2; the match to TRBD1 covers 7 bases. In germline, CDR1 is MNHEY, CDR2 SVGAGI. The CDR3 is 14 amino acids. V lost 2 bases to trimming and J lost 5 bases; unmatched junction nucleotides: 5. CDR3 region: CASSYGGQPYGYTF. The CDR3 DNA follows: TGTGCCAGCAGTTACGGGGGACAGCCGTATGGCTACACCTTC.

V and J are TRBV30 and TRBJ2-3, with D maybe TRBD2 (6 bases). Trimming shortened V by 0 bases and J by 2 bases, and 15 bases separated the two germline ends. Germline assignment: CDR1 GTSNPN and CDR2 SVGIG (reference sequence). The CDR3 runs to 16 residues. DNA of the CDR3: TGTGCCTGGAGTGTACCTCGGGCGGGACTCACAGATACGCAGTATTTT. Its protein is CAWSVPRAGLTDTQYF.